This TCR beta chain is drawn from a study of CD8+ T cells in alopecia areata. General observations from the study: Affected lesional scalp, above all in alopecia totalis/universalis, was more clonal than normal scalp. Sequencing of scalp samples also includes resident alphabeta T cells from normal skin.

Regarding this clone: Its antigen is as yet unknown.

V lost 3 bases, J lost 4 bases, and 16 bases lay in between. The CDR3 has 14 residues. Germline V gene sequence: CDR1 GTSNPN, CDR2 SVGIG (reference sequence). Sequencing used cDNA as its template, made by extracting RNA and reverse transcribing it. Sequencing was performed with immunoSEQ multiplex PCR; in TCRdb, only in-frame clones are kept and a portion is missing. In the table there are roughly 150,000 clones, about 90% of which are singletons. Starting from PBMCs, sorting isolated CD4+ and CD8+ T cells. The source was CD8+ T cells sorted from blood, collected at week 0. The TCR sequence derives from a human donor with alopecia areata. The chain joins TRBV30 to TRBJ2-7; the D is unclear. The CDR3 spells CAWRGDNWGYEQYF. The CDR3 DNA is TGTGCCTGGAGAGGCGACAATTGGGGTTACGAGCAGTACTTC.